This is a list of T cell receptor beta chains from one sample in a study of cytomegalovirus exposure and HLA in healthy donors. TCRdb's table, derived via immunoSEQ multiplex PCR, lists solely in-frame clones and lacks some. The top ten hold more than 3.5% of the sample, which has approximately 60,000 clones, 75% to 85% seen once. The sample taken for sequencing was PBMCs. These receptors all come from a man aged 30-40 years in good health and CMV-seronegative. Both conserved end residues are part of each CDR3. The D gene is left open where the match is weak. Clone size appears in some rows only: once, few, many, or a class for an expanded clone.

V gene	D gene	J gene	clone size	CDR3 DNA	CDR3 protein
TRBV7-9	TRBD1	TRBJ2-7	NA	TGTGCCAGCAGCCTAGGGATGAACAGGGGGGAGTACTTC	CASSLGMNRGEYF
TRBV5-4	TRBD2	TRBJ2-2	NA	TGTGCCAGCAGCGGGGGAGGGGCCCGGGACACCGGGGAGCTGTTTTTT	CASSGGGARDTGELFF
TRBV5-1	TRBD1	TRBJ2-7	NA	TGCGCCAGCAGCCCGGGACAGGTTGGGTTTGGGGAGCAGTACTTC	CASSPGQVGFGEQYF
TRBV5-4	TRBD1	TRBJ2-5	NA	TGTGCCAGCAGCGTCCCGGACAGGGGTAGGGGTGAGCAGTACTTC	CASSVPDRGRGEQYF
TRBV2	TRBD2	TRBJ2-5	NA	TGTGCCAGCAGTGTATCCAGCGGGGGGGATGGGACCCAGTACTTC	CASSVSSGGDGTQYF
TRBV30	NA	TRBJ2-7	NA	TGTGCCTGGAGTCAAGAGAGGTCCTACGAGCAGTACTTC	CAWSQERSYEQYF
TRBV27	TRBD2	TRBJ2-2	NA	TGTGCCAGCAGTCCACGACTAGCGGGAGTGGTTACCGGGGAGCTGTTTTTT	CASSPRLAGVVTGELFF
TRBV6-1	NA	TRBJ2-3	NA	TGTGCCAGCAGCCCGTACCAGGCTAGCACAGATACGCAGTATTTT	CASSPYQASTDTQYF
TRBV14	NA	TRBJ2-7	NA	TGTGCCAGCAGCCGTTCCGGGGGTGATGGCGAGCAGTACTTC	CASSRSGGDGEQYF
TRBV6-5	NA	TRBJ1-6	NA	TGTGCCAGCAGTTACTCCGGTAGGGGGAATTCACCCCTCCACTTT	CASSYSGRGNSPLHF
TRBV19	TRBD1	TRBJ1-2	NA	TGTGCCAGTAGTAACCCCGGACAGGGGCTGAGCTATGGCTACACCTTC	CASSNPGQGLSYGYTF
TRBV11-2	NA	TRBJ2-3	NA	TGTGCCAGCAGCTTAAGTAGCGCCACAGATACGCAGTATTTT	CASSLSSATDTQYF
TRBV15	TRBD2	TRBJ2-3	NA	TGTGCCACCAGCCGAGGGGGCGGGAGGGCCGCGAAAGATACGCAGTATTTT	CATSRGGGRAAKDTQYF
TRBV6-1	NA	TRBJ1-3	few	TGTGCCAGCAGTGAAGCAAGGGGATGGAACACCATATATTTT	CASSEARGWNTIYF
TRBV10-3	NA	TRBJ2-4	NA	TGTGCCATCAGTAGACAGAATACCTTAGCCAAAAACATTCAGTACTTC	CAISRQNTLAKNIQYF
TRBV19	NA	TRBJ1-2	NA	TGTGCCAGTAATATAGACAGAAACTATGGCTACACCTTC	CASNIDRNYGYTF
TRBV9	NA	TRBJ1-2	few	TGTGCCAGCAGCGTAGCTACTCGGGGAGACTATGGCTACACCTTC	CASSVATRGDYGYTF
TRBV5-1	NA	TRBJ2-2	few	TGCGCCAGCAGCTTGGGGGCTAACACCGGGGAGCTGTTTTTT	CASSLGANTGELFF
TRBV7-2	TRBD1	TRBJ1-2	NA	TGTGCCAGCAGCTGGACGGACAGGGAGGATGGCTACACCTTC	CASSWTDREDGYTF
TRBV2	NA	TRBJ2-1	NA	TGTGCCAGCAGTGAGACCAGGGACTACAATGAGCAGTTCTTC	CASSETRDYNEQFF
TRBV5-5	NA	TRBJ1-3	once	TGTGCCAGCAGCTTGGAAGGGAGCTCTGGAAACACCATATATTTT	CASSLEGSSGNTIYF
TRBV6-5	NA	TRBJ2-1	NA	TGTGCCAGCTCAAGGGGCCCGTACAATAAGCAGTTCTTC	CASSRGPYNKQFF
TRBV29-1	NA	TRBJ1-2	NA	TGCAGCGTTGAAAGCCGGTGGAACTATGGCTACACCTTC	CSVESRWNYGYTF
TRBV7-9	NA	TRBJ2-7	NA	TGTGCCATCCAGACAGTCTCCTACGAGCAGTACTTC	CAIQTVSYEQYF
TRBV14	TRBD2	TRBJ2-1	NA	TGTGCCAGCAGCCAAGATTCGGCTAGCGGGGTGAGCTCCTACAATGAGCAGTTCTTC	CASSQDSASGVSSYNEQFF
TRBV6-5	TRBD1	TRBJ1-5	NA	TGTGCCAGCAGCTCCCGACAGGGGGGGAGTCAGCCCCAGCATTTT	CASSSRQGGSQPQHF
TRBV7-8	TRBD1	TRBJ2-5	NA	TGTGCCAGCAGCCCTCCGGGACAGAAAGAGACCCAGTACTTC	CASSPPGQKETQYF
TRBV21-1	NA	TRBJ2-7	NA	TGTGCCAGCAGCCAACCCGGGAGGGCCACCTACGAGCAGTACTTC	CASSQPGRATYEQYF
TRBV7-9	NA	TRBJ2-5	NA	TGTTCCAGCAGCTTAGTCGGTGTTACGGGGGAGACCCAGTACTTC	CSSSLVGVTGETQYF
TRBV27	NA	TRBJ2-1	NA	TGTGCCAGCAGTTTCGCACAGGCCTTCTCCTACAATGAGCAGTTCTTC	CASSFAQAFSYNEQFF
TRBV5-1	TRBD2	TRBJ2-3	NA	TGCGCCAGCAGCCTGGGACTAGCGGGGAGGATCCCAGATACGCAGTATTTT	CASSLGLAGRIPDTQYF
TRBV21-1	NA	TRBJ2-1	NA	TGTGCCAGCAGCAAAGCCCAGACAGGGCCCTACAATGAGCAGTTCTTC	CASSKAQTGPYNEQFF
TRBV7-7	NA	TRBJ2-3	NA	TGTGCCAGCAGCTTAAGCGGAGGCACAGATACGCAGTATTTT	CASSLSGGTDTQYF
TRBV7-9	TRBD1	TRBJ2-7	NA	TGTGCCAGCAGCTTAGGGTGGGGGACAGGTGCCTACGAGCAGTACTTC	CASSLGWGTGAYEQYF
TRBV9	NA	TRBJ1-2	NA	TGTGCCAGCAGCGCCAGACAGAGCTATGGCTACACCTTC	CASSARQSYGYTF
TRBV6-5	TRBD1	TRBJ2-7	NA	TGTGCCAGCAGTAGAGGGACAGACTACGAGCAGTACTTC	CASSRGTDYEQYF
TRBV5-6	NA	TRBJ2-1	NA	TGTGCCAGCAGACCCTTTGAGGGGGAGTGGTACAATGAGCAGTTCTTC	CASRPFEGEWYNEQFF
TRBV4-1	TRBD2	TRBJ2-5	NA	TGCGCCAGCAGCCAAATGGGGGGACTAGCGGGCTTTCAAGAGACCCAGTACTTC	CASSQMGGLAGFQETQYF
TRBV2	TRBD1	TRBJ2-6	NA	TGTGCCAGCAGCCCCACAGGGGTTGGGGCCAACGTCCTGACTTTC	CASSPTGVGANVLTF